The sequence of this T cell receptor beta chain was determined in a study of cytomegalovirus exposure and HLA in healthy donors (dated by TCRdb to about 2017). Regarding the complete study: An earlier analysis of approximately 640 of the donors reported 250 to 300 Gb of sequence data and around 110 million unique TCR beta sequences from 190 million or so T cells. An earlier analysis of more than 450 of the donors used high-throughput TCR beta sequencing to judge whether each TCR beta V gene segment behaved as functional or pseudogenic. Every discovery cohort repertoire had been produced on one sequencing platform. The number of donors typed differed by locus, with roughly 620-630 for A, B, C, DRB1 and DQB1, more than 500 for DQA1, nearly 610 for DPA1, and some 440 for DPB1. Of the roughly 400 genotyped donors, over 65% fell in the genetic ancestry cluster associated with self-reported Caucasian donors. The study profiled the T cell repertoires of fewer than 850 subjects by immunosequencing and related them to cytomegalovirus serostatus. Donor age, sex, ethnicity and CMV serostatus were compiled together with the repertoire data. The aim of the study was to test whether cataloging public T cell receptors could identify signatures of past pathogen exposure. Roughly 300 gigabases of sequencing data and tens of millions of unique TCR sequences were included in an early release covering roughly 700 HLA-typed donors. On average, about 200,000 unique TCR beta nucleotide sequences were sequenced per donor among a few hundred genotyped donors of the cohort, with about 19% of those sequences being non-productive. HLA typing covered class I and class II loci at four-digit resolution. The study combined high-throughput TCR immunosequencing, statistical association of individual TCRs with disease status, and machine learning to predict cytomegalovirus infection status. Roughly 5 DR-DQ haplotypes were handled as single units for association and clustering, since linkage in the cohort was strong. In addition to the first cohort of hundreds of subjects, a separate validation cohort of approximately 110 different subjects was used. A later genetic analysis used genome-wide SNP genotypes for 398 of the 666 donors, treating that subset as a discovery cohort. Rather than using new phenotypic data, the later analysis identified candidate immune exposures from TCR beta sequences and from how often those sequences occurred across donors. To study patterns of TCR occurrence, a later analysis re-analyzed previously published TCR beta repertoires from several hundred donors and added high-resolution HLA genotyping.

Findings and caveats that apply to the study as a whole: In an earlier analysis of approximately 590 of the donors, most TCR beta V segments were observed in productive rearrangements about 90% or about 30% of the time, broadly matching IMGT annotations. While some public TCRs were present in many individuals, most TCR sequences turned up only very rarely across donors. V-gene and J-gene trimming of TCR beta chains was associated with a missense DCLRE1C variant in a later genetic analysis, and the association was replicated in an independent cohort. Because counts were too low, around 18 rarely observed V segments, including chromosome 9 orphons, were left out of the earlier analysis of 500 to 750 of the donors. Specific HLA alleles were associated with over 15,000 TCR beta sequences at a false discovery rate of 0.05 in a later analysis. Sequencing depth was assumed to be roughly uniform across donors in the presence/absence analyses, though that assumption may not hold. Correlated functional status among segregating V segments might be attributable to linkage disequilibrium, but an unknown experimental factor could not be ruled out. A further reported finding was that TCR beta sequences accurately predicted the HLA-A and HLA-B alleles for most subjects in the first cohort. The classifier was reported to diagnose cytomegalovirus status with high specificity and sensitivity in both the original and validation cohorts. Only TCR beta chains were sequenced in this cohort, and the absence of alpha or paired-chain data limited detectable features. A later analysis reported that several top co-occurrence clusters appeared linked to parvovirus B19, influenza, CMV and Epstein-Barr virus. Because HLA typing was unavailable for some donors at each locus, only the typed subset was used in association tests. According to a later analysis, TCR association rates differed among HLA loci, with DRB1 alleles showing the most associated TCRs and HLA-C alleles showing the fewest. Some IMGT-functional V segments, including TRBV6-2 and TRBV6-3, could not be distinguished by the 87-base-pair reads and were therefore excluded. In vitro tests confirmed that a few of the cytomegalovirus-associated TCR beta chains recognize cytomegalovirus antigens. According to the authors, the approach could potentially be generalized to other disease states and immunological phenotypes. The study listed around 160 TCR beta chains as associated with cytomegalovirus. A later genetic analysis reported fewer N-insertions in productive TCRs among donors in an Asian-associated ancestry cluster than the roughly 690-donor mean. Compared with equally common non-associated chains, HLA-associated TCR beta chains in a later analysis were more clonally expanded and had lower generation probabilities. A later analysis found that most CMV-associated TCR beta chains appeared HLA-restricted, with HLA associations seemingly driven largely by CMV exposure. Strong co-occurrence of HLA alleles, especially DR and DQ, made assigning TCR associations to individual alleles difficult. CMV serostatus was the only immune exposure information available for the cohort. A cluster of highly shared sequence variants was judged likely to represent a technical artifact of the sequencing pipeline.

The cohort consisted of some 670 healthy bone marrow donors. At the time of sampling, every cohort member was nominally healthy, though immune exposures that went unrecorded were likely present. The donor tested CMV seronegative and was one of the 352 seronegative cohort members. Every donor gave a peripheral blood sample, and the peripheral blood mononuclear cells from that sample were used for TCR beta sequencing. The Qiagen DNeasy Blood Extraction Kit was used to extract genomic DNA from the blood cell samples. The CDR3, cysteine through phenylalanine, is 16 amino acids long. The CDR3 DNA has 48 bases and is translated from base 1. From the germline V gene, CDR1 is SGHRS and CDR2 is YFSETQ. The germline V and J ends show losses of 5 bases and 4 bases respectively, and no gene match explains 8 bases of the junction. The library was obtained by the immunoSEQ multiplex PCR assay. A mixture of 60 forward primers for TCR Vbeta segments and 13 reverse primers for TCR Jbeta segments was used in the multiplex PCR. The CDR3 region of rearranged TCR beta genes was amplified from genomic DNA by a multiplex PCR assay. On the Illumina HiSeq System, the amplified TCR beta libraries were sequenced as 87-base-pair reads. Under the source paper's analysis protocol: A later analysis tallied some 79 million unique TCR beta chains across the 700 or so repertoires, and 10 million to 11 million of those chains were shared by two or more donors. Raw reads were error-corrected and collapsed into unique sequences with a nearest-neighbor algorithm that merged closely related sequences to remove PCR and sequencing errors. CDR3 sequences were aligned to IMGT reference sequences to assign V, D and J gene segments. For a sequence to be retained, a match of at least six nucleotides was required to both a V gene segment and a J gene segment. Rearrangements were called productive when the CDR3 lacked stop codons and stayed in frame with V and J; all others were non-productive. CDR3 was defined by IMGT convention, running from the second conserved V-encoded cysteine to the conserved J-encoded phenylalanine. The earlier analysis of fewer than 700 of the donors excluded sequences that lacked an unambiguous match to a single V gene segment. In an earlier analysis of 587 of the donors, a V segment was called functional when productive rearrangements were above 56.7%, and segregating when the standard deviation between donors exceeded 5%. A statistical classification framework was built to diagnose cytomegalovirus status from the catalog of TCR beta chain sequences. A later analysis assigned V and J genes by comparing TCR nucleotide sequences with IMGT/GENE-DB human TR gene sequences. A later analysis assigned CDR3 sequences and most-parsimonious VDJ recombination scenarios with the TCRdist pipeline. A later analysis defined each TCR beta chain by its CDR3 amino acid sequence plus V-gene family, and excluded reads lacking a unique V-gene family. In a later analysis, several hundred highly shared, low-generation-probability nucleotide sequences were removed to address suspected cross-contamination and a sequencing artifact. A later analysis calculated a clonal expansion index for each public chain from normalized within-repertoire ranks of inferred template counts. Generation probabilities in a later analysis came from a VDJ recombination model fitted to out-of-frame rearrangements, and those results were checked against IGoR. A later analysis scored TCR-TCR, TCR-HLA and TCR-CMV co-occurrence with hypergeometric tests, applying a repertoire-size bias correction to TCR pairs. In a later analysis, false discovery rates were estimated by permuting HLA or CMV assignments 20 times. A later analysis grouped co-occurring TCRs with DBSCAN, adding TCRdist sequence similarity when clustering within HLA-allele-positive subsets. Co-occurrence clustering excluded repertoires with fewer than 30,000 or more than 120,000 public chains, plus five with anomalous nucleotide sharing. TCRdb took this table from immuneACCESS and kept in-frame rearrangements with V and J called. Such tables lack part of the clones; where checked against another copy, unresolved V genes explain under half of the gap, and the rest is unexplained. That table gives V, J and clone size, and the DNA gave D and trimming. The sample table holds over 150,000 clones, of which approximately 81% were seen once. Of the sample, roughly 1.4% is held by the ten largest clones.

This clone was seen more than once but under ten times. Its antigen is not yet known. Per-base quality was not reported, and no clone a single base away is much larger than it. The chain is encoded by TRBV5-1 joined to TRBJ2-1, with 11 bases in between that match TRBD2. The sequence derives from a man aged 18 to 30 in good health and CMV-seronegative. Sequenced material: PBMCs. The DNA is TGCGCCAGCAGGGGCGGACTAGCGGGCACATACAATGAGCAGTTCTTC. Translated, this gives CASRGGLAGTYNEQFF.